This T cell receptor (beta chain) came from a study of CD8 T cells in ankylosing spondylitis. Study-wide results and caveats: As reported, disease-linked clones showed significant enrichment in matched ankylosing spondylitis synovial fluid.

This clonotype was picked up a small number of times. Antigen unknown. This CDR3 is 15 amino acids long. Germline trimming cut 2 bases from V and 3 bases from J; bases unmatched to any gene: 4. Germline V gene data show CDR1 as MNHEY and CDR2 as SVGAGI. Making the TCR beta libraries involved quantitative 5'-RACE with molecular barcodes. TCRdb re-called the 5' RACE reads with MiXCR, one entry per CDR3 protein. The sample includes 250,000 or so distinct CDR3 sequences, approximately 20% of them seen just once. The sequence derives from a male donor with ankylosing spondylitis or in good health (not recorded which). Material for sequencing was blood, either unsorted or a sorted T cell fraction (not recorded which). The chain joins TRBV6-5 to TRBJ2-1, with TRBD1 matching 7 bases. Here the CDR3 reads CASSYGTAFYNEQFF. The CDR3, as DNA: TGTGCCAGCAGTTACGGGACAGCTTTCTACAATGAGCAGTTCTTC.